A selection of T cell receptor beta chains follows, all from one sample in a study of blood T cell repertoires in COVID-19. Sequencing was performed with immunoSEQ multiplex PCR; in TCRdb, only in-frame clones are kept and a portion is missing. The data contain 30,000 to 50,000 clones, approximately 85% of them singletons. What was sequenced was peripheral blood. The receptors stem from a man aged 55 to 69 with acute or convalescent COVID-19. Both conserved end residues are part of each CDR3. The D gene is left open where the match is weak. Only part of the rows carry a size: once, few, many, or a class if the clone is expanded.

>NA|16|NA|TRBV28|TRBJ1-1
TGTGCCAGCAGTCGCCTGTCATCCTGGGGGGGCACTGAAGCTTTCTTT
CASSRLSSWGGTEAFF
>TRBD1|14|NA|TRBV19|TRBJ1-5
TGTGCCAGTAGTATCCCGGGACAGATACAGCCCCAGCATTTT
CASSIPGQIQPQHF
>NA|13|NA|TRBV7-3|TRBJ2-1
TGTGCCAGCAGCTTAACGAGGGCCAATGAGCAGTTCTTC
CASSLTRANEQFF
>NA|14|once|TRBV5-4|TRBJ2-3
TGTGCCAGCAGCCTGGGGGGGACAGCAGATACGCAGTATTTT
CASSLGGTADTQYF
>NA|16|NA|TRBV4-1|TRBJ1-1
TGCGCCAGCAGCCAAAAATTCGACATGGTCGTCACTGAAGCTTTCTTT
CASSQKFDMVVTEAFF
>NA|13|NA|TRBV6-5|TRBJ2-1
TGTGCCAGCAGTTTGACAGGCTACAATGAGCAGTTCTTC
CASSLTGYNEQFF
>NA|13|NA|TRBV12-3/TRBV12-4|TRBJ2-7
TGTGCCAGCAAGGAATGGGGGGCCTACGAGCAGTACTTC
CASKEWGAYEQYF
>NA|13|NA|TRBV30|TRBJ2-7
TGTGCCTGGAGTGTAAGGCCCGGGGAGCAGCAGTACTTC
CAWSVRPGEQQYF
>NA|14|NA|TRBV18|TRBJ1-4
TGTGCCAGCTCTGTCGACAGGCGAGACGAAAAACTGTTTTTT
CASSVDRRDEKLFF
>NA|14|few|TRBV2|TRBJ1-1
TGTGCCAGCAGTGCGAACGGGGAAAACACTGAAGCTTTCTTT
CASSANGENTEAFF
>NA|14|NA|TRBV30|TRBJ2-3
TGTGCCTGGAGTGTGCTCGGGAGAGGCGATACGCAGTATTTT
CAWSVLGRGDTQYF
>NA|13|NA|TRBV29-1|TRBJ2-4
TGCAGCGTCAGGGGGGAGGCCAAAAACATTCAGTACTTC
CSVRGEAKNIQYF
>NA|14|NA|TRBV4-2|TRBJ1-4
TGTGCCAGCAGCCCCCGTGAGGCCAATGAAAAACTGTTTTTT
CASSPREANEKLFF
>TRBD2|16|NA|TRBV6-5|TRBJ2-3
TGTGCCAGCAGTTACTCGGGGACTAGCAGCACAGATACGCAGTATTTT
CASSYSGTSSTDTQYF
>TRBD1|13|NA|TRBV12-3/TRBV12-4|TRBJ1-2
TGTGCCAGCAGTTTTCTGGACAGGGATGGCTACACCTTC
CASSFLDRDGYTF
>TRBD1|14|NA|TRBV2|TRBJ1-1
TGTGCCAGCAGGGTGGACAGGTTGAACACTGAAGCTTTCTTT
CASRVDRLNTEAFF
>TRBD1|14|NA|TRBV18|TRBJ2-7
TGTGCCAGCTCACTGGGGACAGTCTCCTACGAGCAGTACTTC
CASSLGTVSYEQYF
>NA|13|NA|TRBV6-5|TRBJ2-2
TGTGCCGGTAGACAGCTAATCACCGGGGAGCTGTTTTTT
CAGRQLITGELFF
>NA|16|NA|TRBV19|TRBJ1-2
TGTGCCAGTAGTATAGGGTCCTCCGGAGCTAACTATGGCTACACCTTC
CASSIGSSGANYGYTF
>NA|15|NA|TRBV4-1|TRBJ1-5
TGCGCCAGCAGCCAAGGGGGCGATAGCAATCAGCCCCAGCATTTT
CASSQGGDSNQPQHF
>NA|13|NA|TRBV11-2|TRBJ1-1
TGTGCCAGCAGCTTTGGGCGGAACACTGAAGCTTTCTTT
CASSFGRNTEAFF
>NA|17|NA|TRBV9|TRBJ2-3
TGTGCCAGCAGCGTAGCTCCCCCCGGAGGGTGGACAGATACGCAGTATTTT
CASSVAPPGGWTDTQYF
>TRBD1|15|NA|TRBV27|TRBJ1-3
TGTGCCAGCAGTCCACCCCGACAGGGGGGAAACACCATATATTTT
CASSPPRQGGNTIYF
>TRBD2|16|NA|TRBV27|TRBJ2-1
TGTGCCAGCAGTTTATGGGTAGGGACTAGCGGTAATGAGCAGTTCTTC
CASSLWVGTSGNEQFF
>NA|12|NA|TRBV7-2|TRBJ1-6
TGTGCCAGCAGCTTATTTCTCTCACCCCTCCACTTT
CASSLFLSPLHF
>TRBD1|17|NA|TRBV12-5|TRBJ2-6
TGTGCTAGTGGTTTGGGACAGGGGGGATCTGGGGCCAACGTCCTGACTTTC
CASGLGQGGSGANVLTF
>TRBD1|15|NA|TRBV3-1/TRBV3-2|TRBJ2-2
TGTGCCAGCTGGCCGGGACAGCGGAGTACCGGGGAGCTGTTTTTT
CASWPGQRSTGELFF
>NA|14|NA|TRBV5-1|TRBJ2-2
TGCGCCAGCAGCTTGGTGCGGAACACCGGGGAGCTGTTTTTT
CASSLVRNTGELFF
>TRBD1|17|once|TRBV5-1|TRBJ1-5
TGCGCCAGCAGCTTGGGAGAAGGCACAGGGGACGGGCAGCCCCAGCATTTT
CASSLGEGTGDGQPQHF
>NA|14|NA|TRBV18|TRBJ1-1
TGTGCCAGCTCACGGGGACAAATGAACACTGAAGCTTTCTTT
CASSRGQMNTEAFF
>NA|13|NA|TRBV6-5|TRBJ1-4
TGTGCCAGCAGGAGAGCAACTAATGAAAAACTGTTTTTT
CASRRATNEKLFF
>NA|12|once|TRBV28|TRBJ1-4
TGTGCCAGCAGAGGGAGCAATGAAAAACTGTTTTTT
CASRGSNEKLFF
>TRBD1|15|NA|TRBV6-6|TRBJ1-3
TGTGCCAGCAGTTACAGGGACAGCTTTGGAAACACCATATATTTT
CASSYRDSFGNTIYF
>TRBD2|16|NA|TRBV27|TRBJ2-7
TGTGCCAGCAGTTCGGGACTAGCGGGAGAGAGATACGAGCAGTACTTC
CASSSGLAGERYEQYF
>NA|16|NA|TRBV28|TRBJ2-7
TGTGCCAGCGCTAGCCTCGGTATACAAAAGACCTACGAGCAGTACTTC
CASASLGIQKTYEQYF
>TRBD2|16|NA|TRBV3-1/TRBV3-2|TRBJ2-4
TGTGCCAGCAGCCAAGATCGACTAGCGGGAGAAGACATTCAGTACTTC
CASSQDRLAGEDIQYF
>NA|15|once|TRBV6-5|TRBJ2-2
TGTGCCAGCAGTTACGTTACTAAGCTTCCCGGGGAGCTGTTTTTT
CASSYVTKLPGELFF
>TRBD2|16|NA|TRBV13|TRBJ2-5
TGTGCCAGCAGCTTAAGGGCTAGCGGGTCCCAAGAGACCCAGTACTTC
CASSLRASGSQETQYF
>NA|19|NA|TRBV4-1|TRBJ2-1
TGCGCCAGCAGCCAAGGGCCCCGGGGGGCCTTGAGCTCCTACAATGAGCAGTTCTTC
CASSQGPRGALSSYNEQFF
>TRBD2|17|once|TRBV24-1|TRBJ2-7
TGTGCCACCAGTGACTCAACCGGGACTAGCGGGATCTGGGAACAGTACTTC
CATSDSTGTSGIWEQYF
>NA|15|NA|TRBV4-2|TRBJ1-2
TGTGCCAGCAGCCAAAGCGGAGAGTATAACTATGGCTACACCTTC
CASSQSGEYNYGYTF
>NA|15|NA|TRBV30|TRBJ2-1
TGTGCCTGGAGTGAACAGACAGGTGGTTACAATGAGCAGTTCTTC
CAWSEQTGGYNEQFF
>NA|14|NA|TRBV11-3|TRBJ1-3
TGTGCCAGCAGCTTAGCAGGGTCTGGAAACACCATATATTTT
CASSLAGSGNTIYF
>NA|15|NA|TRBV6-2/TRBV6-3|TRBJ1-6
TGTGCCAGCAGTTTGGGGACTAACGCGCGATCACCCCTCCACTTT
CASSLGTNARSPLHF
>NA|14|NA|TRBV11-2|TRBJ1-2
TGTGCCAGCAGCCTTTACGTCTCCGATCGGGGCTACACCTTC
CASSLYVSDRGYTF
>NA|13|NA|TRBV15|TRBJ2-7
TGTGCCACCAGCAGCGCTTCAATCGGCGAGCAGTACTTC
CATSSASIGEQYF
>NA|15|NA|TRBV3-1/TRBV3-2|TRBJ2-7
TGTGCCAGCAGCCAAGATCTCTCAGGGTCTTCGCAGCAGTACTTC
CASSQDLSGSSQQYF
>NA|15|NA|TRBV10-1|TRBJ1-3
TGCGCCAGCATCCGTCATCCGCCGGCTGGAAACACCATATATTTT
CASIRHPPAGNTIYF
>NA|14|NA|TRBV6-5|TRBJ2-7
TGTGCCAGCAGCCCAAGCGGCACCCCCGGGGAGCAGTACTTC
CASSPSGTPGEQYF
>TRBD1|17|NA|TRBV6-1|TRBJ1-5
TGTGCCAGCAGTGAGGGGACAGGGGGCCTTAGCAATCAGCCCCAGCATTTT
CASSEGTGGLSNQPQHF
>TRBD1|15|NA|TRBV7-2|TRBJ2-7
TGTGCCAGCAGCCTCGGGGACAGGACTACCTACGAGCAGTACTTC
CASSLGDRTTYEQYF
>NA|13|NA|TRBV23-1|TRBJ1-1
TGCGCCAGCAGTCAATCGAACAGGAGGGTGACTTTCTTT
CASSQSNRRVTFF
>NA|15|NA|TRBV2|TRBJ1-2
TGTGCCAGCAGCCCTCCGCCGAACAGGGCCACGAGCTACACCTTC
CASSPPPNRATSYTF
>NA|13|NA|TRBV2|TRBJ1-1
TGTGCCAGCAGTGAGCGGGGGGGGACTGAAGCTTTCTTT
CASSERGGTEAFF
>NA|14|NA|TRBV9|TRBJ1-1
TGTGCCAGCACCAAACTCCCCATGAGCGCTGAAGCTTTCTTT
CASTKLPMSAEAFF
>NA|17|NA|TRBV3-1/TRBV3-2|TRBJ2-3
TGTGCCAGCAGCCAAGGGGGAGGCTCAACTAGCACAGATACGCAGTATTTT
CASSQGGGSTSTDTQYF
>TRBD2|14|NA|TRBV9|TRBJ2-7
TGTGCCAGCAGCGTACAGGGAGGGTTAGCCGAGCAGTACTTC
CASSVQGGLAEQYF
>NA|15|NA|TRBV25-1|TRBJ1-1
TGTGCCAGCCGAGGGAGGGGGGGAATGAACACTGAAGCTTTCTTT
CASRGRGGMNTEAFF